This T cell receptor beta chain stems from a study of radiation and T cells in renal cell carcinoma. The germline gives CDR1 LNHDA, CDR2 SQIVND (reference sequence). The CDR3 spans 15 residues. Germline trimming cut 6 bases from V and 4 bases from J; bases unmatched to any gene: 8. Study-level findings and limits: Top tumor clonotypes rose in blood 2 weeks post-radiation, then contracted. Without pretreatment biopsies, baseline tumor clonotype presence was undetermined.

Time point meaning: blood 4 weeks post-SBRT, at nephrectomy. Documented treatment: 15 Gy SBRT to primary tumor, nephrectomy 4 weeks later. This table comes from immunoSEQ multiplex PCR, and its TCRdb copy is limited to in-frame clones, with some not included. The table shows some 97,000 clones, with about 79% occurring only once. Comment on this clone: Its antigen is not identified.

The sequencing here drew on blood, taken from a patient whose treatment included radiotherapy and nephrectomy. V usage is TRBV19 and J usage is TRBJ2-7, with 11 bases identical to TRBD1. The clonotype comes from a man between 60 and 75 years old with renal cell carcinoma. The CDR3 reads CASSPGQGARYEQYF. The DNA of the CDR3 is TGTGCCAGTAGCCCTGGACAGGGGGCGCGGTACGAGCAGTACTTC.